The clone carrying this T cell receptor beta chain has only one observation. The table came from immunoSEQ multiplex PCR; TCRdb's copy has only in-frame clones and leaves some out. This sample has about 120,000 clones; approximately 88% occur once, and the top ten carry 40%. Trimming removed 1 base from V and 3 bases from J, with 13 bases in between. CDR3 size: 16 residues. Germline values: CDR1 SGHAT, CDR2 FQNNGV. This sample was taken from a study of control samples from healthy donors and cancer patients. Sequencing was done on a sample of blood. The source of this sequence is a man aged 45-60 years in good health. This chain links TRBV11-2 with TRBJ2-4, with D perhaps matching TRBD1 or TRBD2 (5 bases each). CDR3 sequence: CASSLVWGAGKNIQYF. The CDR3 DNA reads as TGTGCCAGCAGCTTAGTGTGGGGCGCGGGCAAAAACATTCAGTACTTC.